This T cell receptor (beta chain) was retrieved from a study of cytomegalovirus exposure and HLA in healthy donors. Use of 60 Vbeta and 13 Jbeta primers characterized the PCR. Method: immunoSEQ multiplex PCR; TCRdb's copy keeps in-frame clones and lacks some. The sample gives approximately 150,000 clones, roughly 86% of which show up once; roughly 5.2% is in the top ten. V was cut by 7 bases and J by 6 bases, with 10 bases left in between. Germline loops: CDR1 SNHLY, CDR2 FYNNEI. The CDR3 covers 11 residues. This clone has only one observation. The sequence was collected from a girl under 18 in good health and CMV-seropositive. The sample comprised PBMCs. This chain uses TRBV2 with TRBJ2-7, with unresolved D. The CDR3 loop is CASTMAVEQYF. Written as DNA, the CDR3 is TGTGCCAGCACCATGGCGGTCGAGCAGTACTTC.